Described below is a single T cell receptor beta chain sequence and its context. Using immunoSEQ multiplex PCR, the repertoire was profiled, and TCRdb retains in-frame clones only, with some absent. The sample holds nearly 70,000 clones, roughly 94% seen once. This record belongs to a study of T cell changes during pregnancy in multiple sclerosis. Germline loops: CDR1 SEHNR, CDR2 FQNEAQ (reference sequence). The V gene lost 5 bases and the J gene lost 8 bases, with 9 bases spanning the gap. CDR3 length: 11 residues. The specimen was peripheral blood, collected in the second trimester of pregnancy. The clonotype was recovered from a female donor in good health, enrolled as a control in a pregnancy study. J is TRBJ1-2 and V is TRBV7-9; D call uncertain. DNA for the CDR3: TGTGCCAGCAGCCCCCGGGAGGGCTACACCTTC. Its protein product is CASSPREGYTF.